This T cell receptor (beta chain) was sequenced in a study of T-cell reconstitution after alpha-beta-depleted transplantation in children (TCRdb year 2016). Turning to the overall study: T-cell immune reconstitution after TCRalphabeta/CD19-depleted allogeneic hematopoietic cell transplantation in children was quantitatively tracked in the study by means of TCR repertoire profiling.

Here is what the overall study found, with its caveats: About two months after transplant, the apparently early recovery of alphabetaT-cell counts reportedly depended on just several hundred clones that had expanded rapidly and came from non-depleted graft cells. Hyperexpanded clone frequencies declined over subsequent months; after one year, T-cell counts and TCRbeta diversity were mostly attributed to newly produced T cells. In some patients, high TCRbeta diversity at day 60 was attributed to recipient T cells and intrathymic progenitors that had survived conditioning.

The treatment or condition label, as the study defines it: allogeneic hematopoietic cell transplantation with graft depleted of TCRalphabeta T cells and CD19 B cells. Transplant recipients were children who received TCRalphabeta/CD19-depleted allogeneic hematopoietic cell grafts. V drops 6 bases and J drops 5 bases, leaving 16 bases in between. The CDR3 contains 14 residues, cysteine and phenylalanine counted. The CDR3 DNA has 42 bases and is translated from base 1. The germline V gene supplies CDR1 MNHNS and CDR2 SASEGT. A few counts support this clonotype. This receptor's antigen is unknown. Per-nucleotide qualities are absent, and no much larger clonotype sits a single base away. Library preparation was by PCR. Sequencing took place on an Illumina HiSeq 2500. Molecular barcoding was employed in the preparation of TCR libraries, with unique molecular identifiers being used to normalize TCRbeta repertoire quantification. TCRdb applied fastp at Q25 and MiXCR to the public reads, then kept only in-frame beta chains. Every entry covers one CDR3 protein and lists the most common genes and DNA from its rows. For this sample there are approximately 130,000 distinct CDR3 sequences; around 9.8% appear just once. About 25% of the sample is held by the ten biggest clonotypes.

Specimen: PBMCs, mostly from graft donor cells, collected 180 days after TCRalphabeta/CD19-depleted stem cell transplant. The sequence joins TRBV6-1 to TRBJ2-5; the D region is possibly TRBD1 or TRBD2, each matching across 5 bases. The sequence was obtained from a girl younger than two who had a stem cell transplant for combined immunodeficiency, so the T cells may come from the graft donor. For the CDR3, the sequence is CASRRSRDGETQYF. The DNA sequence is TGTGCCAGCAGGCGGTCCCGGGACGGTGAGACCCAGTACTTC.